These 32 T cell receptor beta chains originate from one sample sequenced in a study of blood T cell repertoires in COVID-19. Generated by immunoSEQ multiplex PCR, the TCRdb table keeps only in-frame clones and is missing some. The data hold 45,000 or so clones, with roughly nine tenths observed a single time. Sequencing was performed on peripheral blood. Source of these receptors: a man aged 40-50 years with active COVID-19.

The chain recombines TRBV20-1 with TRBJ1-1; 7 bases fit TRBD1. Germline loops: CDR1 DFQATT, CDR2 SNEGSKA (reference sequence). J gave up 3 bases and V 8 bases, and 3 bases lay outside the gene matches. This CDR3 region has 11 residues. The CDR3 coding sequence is TGCAGTCGACAGGGTTACACTGAAGCTTTCTTT. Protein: CSRQGYTEAFF.

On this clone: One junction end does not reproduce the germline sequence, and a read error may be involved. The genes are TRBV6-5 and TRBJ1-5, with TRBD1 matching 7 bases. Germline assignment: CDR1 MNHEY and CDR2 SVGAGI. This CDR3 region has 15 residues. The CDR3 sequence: CASIYRGPSNQPQHF. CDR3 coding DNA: TGTGCCAGCATTTACAGGGGTCCAAGCAATCAGCCCCAGCATTTT.

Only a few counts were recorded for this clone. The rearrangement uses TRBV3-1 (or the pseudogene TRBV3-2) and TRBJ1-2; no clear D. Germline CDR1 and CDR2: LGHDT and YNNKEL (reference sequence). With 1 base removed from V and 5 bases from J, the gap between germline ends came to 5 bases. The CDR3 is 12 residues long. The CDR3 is CASSQGQYGYTF. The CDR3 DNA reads TGTGCCAGCAGCCAAGGCCAGTATGGCTACACCTTC.

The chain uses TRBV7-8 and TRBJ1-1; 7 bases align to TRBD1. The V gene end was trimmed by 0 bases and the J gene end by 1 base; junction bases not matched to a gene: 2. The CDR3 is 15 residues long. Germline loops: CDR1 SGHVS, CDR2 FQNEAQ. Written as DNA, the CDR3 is TGTGCCAGCAGCTTAGCCGGGACAGAGAACACTGAAGCTTTCTTT. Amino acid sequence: CASSLAGTENTEAFF. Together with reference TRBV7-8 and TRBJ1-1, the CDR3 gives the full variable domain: GAGVSQSPRYKVAKRGQDVALRCDPISGHVSLFWYQQALGQGPEFLTYFQNEAQLDKSGLPSDRFFAERPEGSVSTLKIQRTQQEDSAVYLCASSLAGTENTEAFFGQGTRLTVV.

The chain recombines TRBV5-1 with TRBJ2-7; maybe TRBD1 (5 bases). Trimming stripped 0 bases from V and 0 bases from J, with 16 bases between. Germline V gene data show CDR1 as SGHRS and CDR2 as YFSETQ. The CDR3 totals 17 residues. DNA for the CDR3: TGCGCCAGCAGCTTGGCCGTCGAGACAGAAACCTCCTACGAGCAGTACTTC. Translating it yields CASSLAVETETSYEQYF.

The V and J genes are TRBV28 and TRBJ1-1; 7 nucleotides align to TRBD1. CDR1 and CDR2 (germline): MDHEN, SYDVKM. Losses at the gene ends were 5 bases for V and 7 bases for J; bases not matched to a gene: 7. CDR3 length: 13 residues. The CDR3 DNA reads TGTGCCAGCAGTACTAACAGGGGAGGTGAAGCTTTCTTT. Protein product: CASSTNRGGEAFF. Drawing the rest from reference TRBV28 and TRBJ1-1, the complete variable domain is DVKVTQSSRYLVKRTGEKVFLECVQDMDHENMFWYRQDPGLGLRLIYFSYDVKMKEKGDIPEGYSVSREKKERFSLILESASTNQTSMYLCASSTNRGGEAFFGQGTRLTVV.

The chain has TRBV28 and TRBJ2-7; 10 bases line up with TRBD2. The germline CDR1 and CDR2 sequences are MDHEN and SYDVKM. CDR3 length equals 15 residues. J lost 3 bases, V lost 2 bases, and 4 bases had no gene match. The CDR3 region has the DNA TGTGCCAGCAGTTTACGGTCTAGCGGGAGCTACGAGCAGTACTTC. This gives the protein CASSLRSSGSYEQYF.

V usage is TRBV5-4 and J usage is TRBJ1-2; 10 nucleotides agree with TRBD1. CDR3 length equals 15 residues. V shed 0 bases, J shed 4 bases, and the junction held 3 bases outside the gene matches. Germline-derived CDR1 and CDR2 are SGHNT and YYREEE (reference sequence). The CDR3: CASSLAGQGLYGYTF. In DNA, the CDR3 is TGTGCCAGCAGCTTGGCGGGACAGGGGCTCTATGGCTACACCTTC.

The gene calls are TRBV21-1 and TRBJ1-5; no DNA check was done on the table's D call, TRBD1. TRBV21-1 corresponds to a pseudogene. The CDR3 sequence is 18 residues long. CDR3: CASSKAQAWQGRNQPQHF. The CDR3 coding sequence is TGTGCCAGCAGCAAAGCGCAGGCCTGGCAGGGTCGGAATCAGCCCCAGCATTTT.

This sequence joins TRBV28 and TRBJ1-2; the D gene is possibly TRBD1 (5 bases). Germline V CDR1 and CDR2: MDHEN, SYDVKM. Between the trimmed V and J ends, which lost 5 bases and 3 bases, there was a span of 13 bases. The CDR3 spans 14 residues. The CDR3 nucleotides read TGTGCCAGCAGTGGGACTCAGGGCGACTATGGCTACACCTTC. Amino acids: CASSGTQGDYGYTF.

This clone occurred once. DNA for the CDR3: TGTGCCAGCTGGGGACAGGGGTATGGCTACACCTTC. Translated, it gives CASWGQGYGYTF. The chain couples TRBV28 to TRBJ1-2; 10 nucleotides match TRBD1. Germline values: CDR1 MDHEN, CDR2 SYDVKM. The CDR3 contains 12 residues. The V gene end was trimmed by 8 bases and the J gene end by 5 bases; junction bases not matched to a gene: 2.

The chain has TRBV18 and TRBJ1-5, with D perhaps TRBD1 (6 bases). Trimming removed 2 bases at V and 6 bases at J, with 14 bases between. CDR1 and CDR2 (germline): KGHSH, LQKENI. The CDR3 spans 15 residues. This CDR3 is CASSPLRGAGQPQHF. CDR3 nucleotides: TGTGCCAGCTCACCATTACGGGGGGCCGGTCAGCCCCAGCATTTT.

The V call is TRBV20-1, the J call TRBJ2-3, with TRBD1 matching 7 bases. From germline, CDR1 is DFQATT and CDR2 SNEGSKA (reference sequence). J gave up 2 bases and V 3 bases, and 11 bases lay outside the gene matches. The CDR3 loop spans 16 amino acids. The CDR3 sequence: CSASSLRQGLTDTQYF. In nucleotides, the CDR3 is TGCAGTGCTAGTTCCCTTAGACAGGGTCTCACAGATACGCAGTATTTT.

The CDR3 DNA reads TGTGCCAGCAGCTTAAGTTCACAGGGGAGAGAGACCCAGTACTTC. Translation gives CASSLSSQGRETQYF. The chain couples TRBV7-8 to TRBJ2-5, with 7 positions matching TRBD1. Trimming took 2 bases from V and 4 from J; bases not matched to a gene: 7. Germline CDR1 reads SGHVS; CDR2 reads FQNEAQ. The CDR3 spans 15 residues.

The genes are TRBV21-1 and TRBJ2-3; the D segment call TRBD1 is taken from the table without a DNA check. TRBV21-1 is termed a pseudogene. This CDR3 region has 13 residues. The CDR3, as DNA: TGTGCCAGCAGGGACAGGGTCACAGATACGCAGTATTTT. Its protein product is CASRDRVTDTQYF.

The DNA of the CDR3 is TGTGCCAGCAGCTTAGTGGCCCAAGAGACCCAGTACTTC. Its translation: CASSLVAQETQYF. The V gene is TRBV7-2, the J gene TRBJ2-5; D remains unclear. Germline values: CDR1 SGHTA, CDR2 FQGNSA. The CDR3 has 13 amino acids. V was clipped by 1 base and J by 1 base, with 4 bases between them.

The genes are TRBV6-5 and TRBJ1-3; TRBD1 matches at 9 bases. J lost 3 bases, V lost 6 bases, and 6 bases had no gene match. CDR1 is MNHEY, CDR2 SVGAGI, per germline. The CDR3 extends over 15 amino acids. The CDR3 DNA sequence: TGTGCCAGCAGGGGGACAGGGCCGGGTGGAAACACCATATATTTT. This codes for CASRGTGPGGNTIYF.

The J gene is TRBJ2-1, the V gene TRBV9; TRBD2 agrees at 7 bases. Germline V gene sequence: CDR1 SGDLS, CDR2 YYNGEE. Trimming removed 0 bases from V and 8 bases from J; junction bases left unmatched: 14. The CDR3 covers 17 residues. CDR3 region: CASSVGPSGEGWDEQFF. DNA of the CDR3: TGTGCCAGCAGCGTAGGGCCTAGCGGAGAGGGGTGGGATGAGCAGTTCTTC.

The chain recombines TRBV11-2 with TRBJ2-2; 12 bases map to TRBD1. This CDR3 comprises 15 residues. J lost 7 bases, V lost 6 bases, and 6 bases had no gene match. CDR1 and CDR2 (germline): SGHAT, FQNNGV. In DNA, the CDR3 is TGTGCCAGCAGGACCGGGACAGGGGGCTTCGGGGAGCTGTTTTTT. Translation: CASRTGTGGFGELFF.

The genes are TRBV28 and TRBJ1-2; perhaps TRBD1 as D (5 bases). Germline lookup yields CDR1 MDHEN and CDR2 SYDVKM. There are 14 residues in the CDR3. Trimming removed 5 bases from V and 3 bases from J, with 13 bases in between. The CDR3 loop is CASSPMTVHYGYTF. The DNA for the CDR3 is TGTGCCAGCAGTCCCATGACAGTACACTATGGCTACACCTTC.

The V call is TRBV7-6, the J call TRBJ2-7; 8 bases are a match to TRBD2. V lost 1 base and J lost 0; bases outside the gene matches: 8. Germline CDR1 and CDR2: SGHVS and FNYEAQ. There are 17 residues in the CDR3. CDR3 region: CASSLGVGAGVSYEQYF. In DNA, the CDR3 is TGTGCCAGCAGCTTAGGGGTCGGAGCGGGGGTCTCCTACGAGCAGTACTTC.

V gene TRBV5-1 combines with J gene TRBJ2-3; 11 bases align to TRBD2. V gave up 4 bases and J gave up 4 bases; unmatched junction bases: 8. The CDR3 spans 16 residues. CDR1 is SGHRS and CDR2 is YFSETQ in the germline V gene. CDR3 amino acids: CASSASLAGGADTQYF. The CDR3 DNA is TGCGCCAGCAGCGCTTCATTAGCGGGAGGGGCAGATACGCAGTATTTT.

The CDR3 coding sequence is TGCGCCAGCAGCCTTCGCAACGGGGGGCGCGACGAGCAGTACTTC. Protein: CASSLRNGGRDEQYF. The V and J genes are TRBV4-1 and TRBJ2-7, with a possible D match to TRBD2 (7 bases). The germline V and J ends were trimmed by 4 bases and 5 bases, with 18 bases remaining between them. Looked up from germline, CDR1 is MGHRA and CDR2 is YSYEKL. The CDR3 is 15 amino acids.

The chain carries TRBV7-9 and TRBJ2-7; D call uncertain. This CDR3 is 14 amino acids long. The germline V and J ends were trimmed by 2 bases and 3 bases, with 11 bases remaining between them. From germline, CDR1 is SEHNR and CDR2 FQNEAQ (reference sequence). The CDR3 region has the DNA TGTGCCAGCAGCTTATCCCAGGTACACTACGAGCAGTACTTC. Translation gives CASSLSQVHYEQYF.

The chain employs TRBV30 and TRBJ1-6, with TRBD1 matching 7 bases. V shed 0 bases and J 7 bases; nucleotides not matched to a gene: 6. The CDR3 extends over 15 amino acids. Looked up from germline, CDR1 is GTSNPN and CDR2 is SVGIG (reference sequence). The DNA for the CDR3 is TGTGCCTGGAGTGTTTCGACAGGGCGGAATTCACCCCTCCACTTT. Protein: CAWSVSTGRNSPLHF. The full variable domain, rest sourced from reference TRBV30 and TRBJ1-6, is SQTIHQWPATLVQPVGSPLSLECTVEGTSNPNLYWYRQAAGRGLQLLFYSVGIGQISSEVPQNLSASRPQDRQFILSSKKLLLSDSGFYLCAWSVSTGRNSPLHFGNGTRLTVT.

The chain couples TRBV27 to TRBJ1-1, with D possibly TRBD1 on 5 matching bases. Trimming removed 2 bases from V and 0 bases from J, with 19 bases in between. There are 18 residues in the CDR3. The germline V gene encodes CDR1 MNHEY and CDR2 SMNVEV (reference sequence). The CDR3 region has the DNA TGTGCCAGCAGTTTAATTGCCGGGACTTATGGCATGAACACTGAAGCTTTCTTT. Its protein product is CASSLIAGTYGMNTEAFF.

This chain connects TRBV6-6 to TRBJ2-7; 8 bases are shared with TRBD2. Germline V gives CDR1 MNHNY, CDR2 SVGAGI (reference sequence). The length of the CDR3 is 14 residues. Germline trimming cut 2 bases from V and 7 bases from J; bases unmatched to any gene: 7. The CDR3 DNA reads TGTGCCAGCAGTTACCAAGGGGGACTAGGGGAGCAGTACTTC. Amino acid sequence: CASSYQGGLGEQYF.

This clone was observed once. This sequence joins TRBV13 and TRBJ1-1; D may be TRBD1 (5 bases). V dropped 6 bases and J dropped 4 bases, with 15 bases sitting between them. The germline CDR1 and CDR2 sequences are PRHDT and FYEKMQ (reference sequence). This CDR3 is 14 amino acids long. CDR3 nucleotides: TGTGCCAGCAGAATCCAGACCGACAGCACTGAAGCTTTCTTT. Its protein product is CASRIQTDSTEAFF.

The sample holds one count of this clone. CDR3 DNA sequence: TGTGCCAGCAGCGCCCCTACCTACGAGCAGTACTTC. Its translation: CASSAPTYEQYF. V gene TRBV7-2 combines with J gene TRBJ2-7; D is undetermined. Trimming pared 5 bases from V and 2 bases from J, leaving 7 bases between. CDR1 is SGHTA, CDR2 FQGNSA, per germline. CDR3 length: 12 amino acids.

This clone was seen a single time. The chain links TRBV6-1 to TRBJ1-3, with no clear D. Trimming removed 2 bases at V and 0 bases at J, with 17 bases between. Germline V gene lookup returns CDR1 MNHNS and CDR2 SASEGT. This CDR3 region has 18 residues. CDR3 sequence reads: CASSESGGGRHSGNTIYF. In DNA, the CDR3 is TGTGCCAGCAGTGAAAGCGGTGGAGGTCGGCACTCTGGAAACACCATATATTTT.

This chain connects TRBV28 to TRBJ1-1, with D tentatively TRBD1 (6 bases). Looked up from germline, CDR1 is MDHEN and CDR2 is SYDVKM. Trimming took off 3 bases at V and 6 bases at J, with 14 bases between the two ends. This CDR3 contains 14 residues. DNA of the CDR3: TGTGCCAGCAGTTTGTTGGGGGCGAGGGCTGAAGCTTTCTTT. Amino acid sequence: CASSLLGARAEAFF.

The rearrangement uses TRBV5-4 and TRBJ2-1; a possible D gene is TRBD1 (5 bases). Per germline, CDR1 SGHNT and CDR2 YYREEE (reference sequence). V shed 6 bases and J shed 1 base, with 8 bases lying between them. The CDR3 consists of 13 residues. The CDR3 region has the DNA TGTGCCAGCAACGCAGGGTCCTACAATGAGCAGTTCTTC. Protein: CASNAGSYNEQFF. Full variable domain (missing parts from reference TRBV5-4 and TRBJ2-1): ETGVTQSPTHLIKTRGQQVTLRCSSQSGHNTVSWYQQALGQGPQFIFQYYREEENGRGNFPPRFSGLQFPNYSSELNVNALELDDSALYLCASNAGSYNEQFFGPGTRLTVL.